This passage covers 25 T cell receptor beta chains from one sample sequenced in a study of blood T cell repertoires in COVID-19. Here immunoSEQ multiplex PCR was the method, and the copy in TCRdb shows in-frame clones only, minus some. Among about 30,000 clones listed, about 87% were seen once. The material sequenced was peripheral blood. These receptors were taken from a man in his 70s with acute or convalescent COVID-19.

The chain carries TRBV28 and TRBJ1-1; TRBD1 matches at 7 bases. V gave up 8 bases and J gave up 7 bases; unmatched junction bases: 10. Germline loops: CDR1 MDHEN, CDR2 SYDVKM. The CDR3 has 13 residues. The CDR3 protein is CASRRGQRIEAFF. CDR3 nucleotides: TGTGCCAGCCGGAGGGGACAGAGGATTGAAGCTTTCTTT.

The rearrangement joins TRBV5-1 to TRBJ2-3; 8 bases are a match to TRBD1. V was clipped by 4 bases and J by 3 bases; unmatched bases: 10. The CDR3 runs 16 residues. CDR1 is SGHRS and CDR2 is YFSETQ in the germline V gene. CDR3 in DNA: TGCGCCAGCAGCGTGGGGGGCAGGGGGCGAACAGATACGCAGTATTTT. Translating gives CASSVGGRGRTDTQYF.

The V call is TRBV6-5, the J call TRBJ1-2; TRBD1 agrees at 8 bases. This CDR3 comprises 13 residues. Germline V gene lookup returns CDR1 MNHEY and CDR2 SVGAGI. V was pared by 7 bases and J by 8 bases, with 9 bases of the junction left unmatched. CDR3 amino acids: CASTKTGVGGYTF. The CDR3 DNA sequence: TGTGCCAGCACCAAGACAGGGGTCGGCGGCTACACCTTC.

The V and J genes are TRBV5-6 and TRBJ1-2; 11 positions agree with TRBD1. The CDR3 extends over 16 amino acids. V shed 4 bases, J shed 4 bases, and the junction held 9 bases outside the gene matches. Germline assignment: CDR1 SGHDT and CDR2 YYEEEE. CDR3 region: CASSQIRTGGGYGYTF. CDR3 sequence (DNA): TGTGCCAGCAGCCAGATAAGGACAGGGGGCGGCTATGGCTACACCTTC.

This clone was detected a few times. This sequence joins TRBV29-1 and TRBJ2-2, with 10 bases aligning to TRBD2. The CDR3 loop spans 16 amino acids. The junction had 4 bases not matched to a gene; V was cut back by 1 base and J by 2 bases. CDR1 is SQVTM, CDR2 ANQGSEA, per germline. Written as DNA, the CDR3 is TGCAGCGTTGAAGGGTTAGCGGGGGGCAACACCGGGGAGCTGTTTTTT. Translated, it gives CSVEGLAGGNTGELFF.

The V call is TRBV18, the J call TRBJ2-2, with TRBD2 identical over 12 bases. Germline values: CDR1 KGHSH, CDR2 LQKENI. V lost 6 bases to trimming and J lost 6 bases; unmatched junction nucleotides: 14. The CDR3 consists of 18 residues. The CDR3 bases are TGTGCCAGCTCCCTACTACGACTAGCGGGGGAGGCCGCCGGGGAGCTGTTTTTT. Its protein product is CASSLLRLAGEAAGELFF. Looking up the rest from reference TRBV18 and TRBJ2-2 gives the full variable domain: NAGVMQNPRHLVRRRGQEARLRCSPMKGHSHVYWYRQLPEEGLKFMVYLQKENIIDESGMPKERFSAEFPKEGPSILRIQQVVRGDSAAYFCASSLLRLAGEAAGELFFGEGSRLTVL.

The chain has TRBV5-1 and TRBJ1-1; D gene unclear. Germline loops: CDR1 SGHRS, CDR2 YFSETQ. V lost 0 bases, J lost 7 bases, and 13 bases lay in between. The length of the CDR3 is 14 residues. The CDR3 DNA is TGCGCCAGCAGCTTGGACCCCTCGACTGTTGAAGCTTTCTTT. Its protein product is CASSLDPSTVEAFF.

The rearrangement links TRBV30 to TRBJ1-4; maybe TRBD1 (5 bases). The CDR3 is made up of 13 amino acids. The V and J ends lost 1 base and 8 bases respectively, with 11 bases between them. Per the germline V gene, CDR1 is GTSNPN and CDR2 is SVGIG (reference sequence). As DNA, the CDR3 is TGTGCCTGGAGTGACCAGGGTTACGAAAAACTGTTTTTT. As protein: CAWSDQGYEKLFF.

The chain joins TRBV10-3 to TRBJ2-1; 10 bases fit TRBD1. Looked up from germline, CDR1 is ENHRY and CDR2 is SYGVKD. Trimming removed 6 bases from V and 10 bases from J; junction bases left unmatched: 6. The CDR3 runs to 13 residues. The CDR3 is CAISQGQGPEQFF. The CDR3 DNA is TGTGCCATCAGCCAGGGACAGGGGCCCGAGCAGTTCTTC.

The V call is TRBV7-2, the J call TRBJ2-3; tentative D call: TRBD1 (6 bases). Germline CDR1 SGHTA, CDR2 FQGNSA. The CDR3 is 14 amino acids. The V end lost 6 bases, the J end lost 1 base, and 11 bases lay between the germline ends. CDR3 sequence reads: CASRYRVGTDTQYF. The CDR3 DNA reads TGTGCCAGCAGATACAGGGTTGGCACAGATACGCAGTATTTT.

V usage is TRBV11-2 and J usage is TRBJ1-2; TRBD1 matches at 12 bases. V trimming: 5 bases; J trimming: 5 bases; junction bases outside the gene matches: 12. Germline CDR1 SGHAT, CDR2 FQNNGV. The CDR3 consists of 17 residues. The CDR3 protein is CASSPTPGTGGRYGYTF. In nucleotides, the CDR3 is TGTGCCAGCAGCCCAACCCCCGGGACAGGGGGCCGGTATGGCTACACCTTC.

This clone has just a few counts. V and J are TRBV7-9 and TRBJ2-7; D is unclear. This CDR3 comprises 13 residues. Trimming cost V 3 bases and J 5 bases, with 11 bases left between them. Germline CDR1 is SEHNR and CDR2 is FQNEAQ (reference sequence). The CDR3 sequence: CASSFGGAHEQYF. CDR3 in DNA: TGTGCCAGCAGCTTTGGCGGCGCCCACGAGCAGTACTTC.

The CDR3 coding sequence is TGTGCCAGTAGTACCGGGACAGGGTTGGACACTGAAGCTTTCTTT. Translating gives CASSTGTGLDTEAFF. V usage is TRBV19 and J usage is TRBJ1-1, with 9 bases fitting TRBD1. After removal of 4 bases from V and 3 bases from J, the junction contained 6 bases not matched to a gene. CDR3 length: 15 amino acids. Germline-derived CDR1 and CDR2 are LNHDA and SQIVND (reference sequence).

V and J are TRBV6-6 and TRBJ2-7; D gene ambiguous. Germline V gives CDR1 MNHNY, CDR2 SVGAGI (reference sequence). CDR3 size: 13 residues. The ends were cut back, 2 bases at V and 0 bases at J, with 5 bases in the middle. The CDR3 DNA reads TGTGCCAGCAGTTACGACTCCTCCTACGAGCAGTACTTC. Its translation is CASSYDSSYEQYF.

The CDR3 loop reads CASSQAREHETQYF. For the CDR3, the DNA is TGTGCCAGCAGCCAAGCGAGAGAGCATGAGACCCAGTACTTC. V gene TRBV3-1 (or the pseudogene TRBV3-2) combines with J gene TRBJ2-5; D remains unclear. The CDR3 length is 14 residues. Trimming removed 1 base from V and 5 bases from J, with 11 bases in between. Germline CDR1 reads LGHDT; CDR2 reads YNNKEL (reference sequence).

This sequence joins TRBV30 and TRBJ1-5, with D uncertain. Germline V gene lookup returns CDR1 GTSNPN and CDR2 SVGIG (reference sequence). This CDR3 is built from 13 residues. V lost 5 bases, J lost 1 base, and 9 bases lay in between. CDR3 loop: CAWGRGSNQPQHF. For the CDR3, the DNA is TGTGCCTGGGGGCGGGGAAGCAATCAGCCCCAGCATTTT. Full variable domain (outside the CDR3, taken from reference TRBV30 and TRBJ1-5): SQTIHQWPATLVQPVGSPLSLECTVEGTSNPNLYWYRQAAGRGLQLLFYSVGIGQISSEVPQNLSASRPQDRQFILSSKKLLLSDSGFYLCAWGRGSNQPQHFGDGTRLSIL.

The genes are TRBV7-3 and TRBJ1-1, with D unclear. The CDR3 has 14 amino acids. In germline, CDR1 is SGHTA, CDR2 FQGTGA. With 2 bases removed from V and 4 bases from J, the gap between germline ends came to 11 bases. CDR3 DNA sequence: TGTGCCAGCAGCTTAGATCCGGGGTCCACTGAAGCTTTCTTT. Translated: CASSLDPGSTEAFF.

The chain is built from TRBV18 and TRBJ1-3; D remains ambiguous. CDR3 length: 14 amino acids. V was clipped by 3 bases and J by 3 bases, with 9 bases between them. The germline V gene has CDR1 KGHSH and CDR2 LQKENI. The CDR3 spells CASSPPKIGNTIYF. CDR3 coding DNA: TGTGCCAGCTCACCTCCTAAGATTGGAAACACCATATATTTT.

The rearrangement links TRBV9 to TRBJ1-1; 9 bases line up with TRBD1. The CDR3 is 15 amino acids. Germline V gene sequence: CDR1 SGDLS, CDR2 YYNGEE. The trim removed 0 bases at V and 6 bases at J, leaving 6 bases unmatched. CDR3 sequence: CASSVAPQGAAEAFF. The DNA of the CDR3 is TGTGCCAGCAGCGTAGCCCCACAGGGGGCCGCTGAAGCTTTCTTT.

This clone was seen a handful of times. The V and J genes are TRBV5-4 and TRBJ2-3; 10 positions match TRBD2. The germline gives CDR1 SGHNT, CDR2 YYREEE (reference sequence). The CDR3 totals 17 residues. J gave up 1 base and V 2 bases, and 7 bases lay outside the gene matches. DNA of the CDR3: TGTGCCAGCAGCTTTCGGACTAGCGGCTGGGGCACAGATACGCAGTATTTT. It specifies CASSFRTSGWGTDTQYF.

J is TRBJ2-7 and V is TRBV5-1; 8 bases agree with TRBD1. Germline trimming cut 4 bases from V and 6 bases from J; bases unmatched to any gene: 9. This CDR3 comprises 14 residues. The germline V gene has CDR1 SGHRS and CDR2 YFSETQ. The CDR3 bases are TGCGCCAGCAGCACCGAGGACAGGGCGGCCGAGCAGTACTTC. Translation gives CASSTEDRAAEQYF.

The chain employs TRBV2 and TRBJ1-6; possibly TRBD1 for D (5 bases). Germline V CDR1 and CDR2: SNHLY, FYNNEI. The CDR3 extends over 13 amino acids. V gave up 10 bases and J gave up 6 bases, with 13 bases separating them. The DNA for the CDR3 is TGTGCCACCCATCCAGGGCCTAATTCACCCCTCCACTTT. This sequence encodes CATHPGPNSPLHF. The whole variable domain, filled in from reference TRBV2 and TRBJ1-6, reads EPEVTQTPSHQVTQMGQEVILRCVPISNHLYFYWYRQILGQKVEFLVSFYNNEISEKSEIFDDQFSVERPDGSNFTLKIRSTKLEDSAMYFCATHPGPNSPLHFGNGTRLTVT.

V usage is TRBV10-1 and J usage is TRBJ2-3; D not certain. CDR1 and CDR2 from the germline V gene are WNHNN and SYGVQD (reference sequence). The CDR3 consists of 14 residues. V gave up 0 bases and J gave up 2 bases, with 6 bases separating them. The CDR3 reads CASSESWATDTQYF. Written as DNA, the CDR3 is TGCGCCAGCAGTGAGTCGTGGGCCACAGATACGCAGTATTTT.

The chain recombines TRBV5-1 with TRBJ2-2; D not certain. Trimming pared 6 bases from V and 0 bases from J, leaving 15 bases between. CDR3 length: 16 residues. CDR1 and CDR2 (germline): SGHRS, YFSETQ. The chain's CDR3 is CASTISGNANTGELFF. The CDR3 bases are TGCGCCAGCACCATATCGGGTAACGCGAACACCGGGGAGCTGTTTTTT.

V usage is TRBV30 and J usage is TRBJ1-5; D gene unclear. Trimming took 0 bases from V and 4 from J, leaving 10 bases between them. The CDR3 length is 14 residues. Germline V gene data show CDR1 as GTSNPN and CDR2 as SVGIG (reference sequence). DNA for the CDR3: TGTGCCTGGAGTGTACTAGGATCTAATCAGCCCCAGCATTTT. Translated, it gives CAWSVLGSNQPQHF.